Listed below are T cell receptor beta chains from one sample, sequenced in a study of T-cell memory formation after mild COVID-19. One entry per CDR3 protein results from TCRdb running MiXCR on the 5' RACE reads. The sample consists of 300,000 to 350,000 distinct CDR3 sequences, roughly 15% of them appearing once. The source material was PBMCs or a T cell subset sorted from them (not recorded which). These receptors were obtained from a man between 18 and 29 years old who had mild COVID-19 (a few samples of this study predate the infection). Cell type and time point are not known. The CDR3 runs from the conserved cysteine through the conserved F or W. The D gene is left open where the match is weak. A clone size is listed for some rows: how often the clone was seen (once, few, many), or a class if it is expanded.

J: TRBJ2-7
size: -
D: -
V: TRBV6-1
DNA: TGTGCCAGCACCCCCCCGGGCTACGAGCAGTACTTC
CDR3: CASTPPGYEQYF

J: TRBJ2-3
size: -
D: -
V: TRBV5-1
DNA: TGCGCCAGCAGCCCTTCCAGCGGTGGGGGAACGCAGTATTTT
CDR3: CASSPSSGGGTQYF

J: TRBJ1-4
size: many
D: -
V: TRBV6-5
DNA: TGTGCCACGGGCTTGGGGGCGTATGACAATGAAAAACTGTTTTTT
CDR3: CATGLGAYDNEKLFF

J: TRBJ2-4
size: many
D: -
V: TRBV10-2
DNA: TGCGCCAGCAGTAAGAGCCTCATAGGACTAGCCAAAAACATTCAGTACTTC
CDR3: CASSKSLIGLAKNIQYF

J: TRBJ1-5
size: -
D: -
V: TRBV19
DNA: TGTGCCAGTAGTACGGCTTCCAGGGATATTAGCAATCAGCCCCAGCATTTT
CDR3: CASSTASRDISNQPQHF

J: TRBJ2-1
size: -
D: -
V: TRBV25-1
DNA: TGTGCCAGCTCCCCGAGTTGGAATGAGCAGTTCTTC
CDR3: CASSPSWNEQFF

J: TRBJ2-5
size: -
D: -
V: TRBV5-1
DNA: TGCGCCAGCAGCTCCCGACAGCCTCAAGAGACCCAGTACTTC
CDR3: CASSSRQPQETQYF

J: TRBJ2-2
size: few
D: -
V: TRBV27
DNA: TGTGCCAGCAGTGGCGCAAGGGGGGCGAACACCGGGGAGCTGTTTTTT
CDR3: CASSGARGANTGELFF

J: TRBJ2-1
size: many
D: TRBD1
V: TRBV6-2/TRBV6-3
DNA: TGTGCCAGCAGTTACTCGACAGGGGGCAATGAGCAGTTCTTC
CDR3: CASSYSTGGNEQFF

J: TRBJ2-4
size: -
D: TRBD1
V: TRBV28
DNA: TGTGCCAGCAGACGGACAGGGGGTGACATTCAGTACTTC
CDR3: CASRRTGGDIQYF

J: TRBJ1-1
size: -
D: -
V: TRBV9
DNA: TGTGCCAGCAGCGCGATAGACCGAACCATGAACACTGAAGCTTTCTTT
CDR3: CASSAIDRTMNTEAFF

J: TRBJ2-1
size: few
D: TRBD2
V: TRBV5-1
DNA: TGCGCCAGCCATAGCGGGGAAGTCTACAATGAGCAGTTCTTC
CDR3: CASHSGEVYNEQFF

J: TRBJ2-5
size: few
D: TRBD2
V: TRBV6-5
DNA: TGTGCCACCGTCGGGGGGGGGGCCATCCAAGAGACCCAGTACTTC
CDR3: CATVGGGAIQETQYF

J: TRBJ2-3
size: many
D: -
V: TRBV7-2
DNA: TGTGCCAGCAGGGGGCAATCAGATACGCAGTATTTT
CDR3: CASRGQSDTQYF

J: TRBJ1-6
size: few
D: -
V: TRBV12-3/TRBV12-4
DNA: TGTGCCAGCCGTTTGTCGGGGGGCCGTAATTCACCCCTCCACTTT
CDR3: CASRLSGGRNSPLHF

J: TRBJ1-5
size: -
D: -
V: TRBV5-1
DNA: TGCGCCAGCAGCTTGGCAGGGCTGCGGAATCAGCCCCAGCATTTT
CDR3: CASSLAGLRNQPQHF

J: TRBJ2-5
size: many
D: TRBD1
V: TRBV5-1
DNA: TGCGCCAGCAGCTTCCCAGGGGGAGAGACCCAGTACTTC
CDR3: CASSFPGGETQYF

J: TRBJ1-4
size: few
D: TRBD1
V: TRBV20-1
DNA: TGCAGTGCCCATCAGGGGGCGGATGAAAAACTGTTTTTT
CDR3: CSAHQGADEKLFF

J: TRBJ1-2
size: -
D: -
V: TRBV7-6
DNA: TGTGCCAGCAGCTTAGCTACAGGGAATAATGGCTACACCTTC
CDR3: CASSLATGNNGYTF

J: TRBJ2-3
size: -
D: TRBD2
V: TRBV7-2
DNA: TGTGCCAGCAGCGCAACAACACGGACTAGCGGAACGAATACGCAGTATTTT
CDR3: CASSATTRTSGTNTQYF

J: TRBJ1-2
size: many
D: TRBD1
V: TRBV4-3
DNA: TGCGCCAGCAGCCAAGACCCGGGACAGGGAATTTATGGCTACACCTTC
CDR3: CASSQDPGQGIYGYTF

J: TRBJ2-2
size: many
D: -
V: TRBV6-5
DNA: TGTGCCAGCAGGATGTCCGGATCCCCCGGGGAGCTGTTTTTT
CDR3: CASRMSGSPGELFF

J: TRBJ1-2
size: many
D: -
V: TRBV4-3
DNA: TGCGCCAGCAGCCAAGAGCGAGAGCTCTACTATGGCTACACCTTC
CDR3: CASSQERELYYGYTF

J: TRBJ1-2
size: -
D: -
V: TRBV4-1
DNA: TGCGCCAGCAGCCAAGAAGGGGGGGTACCTAACTATGGCTACACCTTC
CDR3: CASSQEGGVPNYGYTF

J: TRBJ1-2
size: -
D: -
V: TRBV20-1
DNA: TGCAGTGCTATTTTGGTCTATGGCTACACCTTC
CDR3: CSAILVYGYTF

J: TRBJ2-3
size: -
D: -
V: TRBV5-6
DNA: TGTGCCAGCAGCTCGGCCCCAGATACGCAGTATTTT
CDR3: CASSSAPDTQYF

J: TRBJ1-2
size: -
D: -
V: TRBV6-5
DNA: TGTGCCAGCAGTTCGGAGGGGCGGCGGGGCTACACCTTC
CDR3: CASSSEGRRGYTF

J: TRBJ1-5
size: few
D: -
V: TRBV7-2
DNA: TGTGCCAGCAGCTTAGGGTCGGACAAGGGGTATCCCCAGCATTTT
CDR3: CASSLGSDKGYPQHF

J: TRBJ2-4
size: few
D: TRBD1
V: TRBV12-3/TRBV12-4
DNA: TGTGCCAGCAGTACAGGGGAGAGTCTAGCCAAAAACATTCAGTACTTC
CDR3: CASSTGESLAKNIQYF

J: TRBJ2-3
size: -
D: TRBD2
V: TRBV18
DNA: TGTGCCAGCTCCCAAATAGCGGGCGTTAGCACAGATACGCAGTATTTT
CDR3: CASSQIAGVSTDTQYF

J: TRBJ2-5
size: many
D: -
V: TRBV5-5
DNA: TGTGCCAGCAGCTTTCGTGGGTCCCAAGAGACCCAGTACTTC
CDR3: CASSFRGSQETQYF

J: TRBJ1-6
size: few
D: -
V: TRBV7-6
DNA: TGTGCCAGCAGCTTATCCCCGGAGGGACGAGGGTATAATTCACCCCTCCACTTT
CDR3: CASSLSPEGRGYNSPLHF

J: TRBJ2-3
size: few
D: TRBD2
V: TRBV12-3/TRBV12-4
DNA: TGTGCCAGCAGTTGGGAGGGCCGGGTGGCAGATACGCAGTATTTT
CDR3: CASSWEGRVADTQYF

J: TRBJ2-7
size: -
D: TRBD1
V: TRBV12-3/TRBV12-4
DNA: TGTGCCAGCAGGGGGGACAGGGGCGAGCAGTACTTC
CDR3: CASRGDRGEQYF

J: TRBJ2-7
size: many
D: TRBD1
V: TRBV18
DNA: TGTGCCAGCAGCCCAGGGACAGGGCCCTACGAGCAGTACTTC
CDR3: CASSPGTGPYEQYF

J: TRBJ2-3
size: few
D: TRBD2
V: TRBV5-1
DNA: TGCGCCAGCAGCCTCCCTTCCGGGACTAGCGGGTCAGATACGCAGTATTTT
CDR3: CASSLPSGTSGSDTQYF

J: TRBJ1-1
size: -
D: TRBD1
V: TRBV6-5
DNA: TGTGCCAGCAGCCAGGGACAGATCACTGAAGCTTTCTTT
CDR3: CASSQGQITEAFF

J: TRBJ2-2
size: once
D: -
V: TRBV19
DNA: TGTGCCAGTACCCCCCATTCTGCCGGGGAGCTGTTTTTT
CDR3: CASTPHSAGELFF

J: TRBJ2-1
size: -
D: TRBD2
V: TRBV20-1
DNA: TGCAGTGCTAGAGATCGGCGGACTAGCGGGGGGGCCTATGAGCAGTTCTTC
CDR3: CSARDRRTSGGAYEQFF

J: TRBJ2-1
size: few
D: -
V: TRBV6-5
DNA: TGTGCCAGCAATCGCGGTAATGAGCAGTTCTTC
CDR3: CASNRGNEQFF

J: TRBJ2-2
size: few
D: -
V: TRBV12-3/TRBV12-4
DNA: TGTGCCAGCAGTTTAGCCGGCAGAAACACCGGGGAGCTGTTTTTT
CDR3: CASSLAGRNTGELFF

J: TRBJ2-2
size: -
D: -
V: TRBV5-4
DNA: TGTGCCAGCAGCCAAACAGGGTCCACCGGGGAGCTGTTTTTT
CDR3: CASSQTGSTGELFF

J: TRBJ1-1
size: many
D: TRBD1
V: TRBV6-2/TRBV6-3
DNA: TGTGCCAGCAGTTCGATACCGGGACAGGTGAAGAACACTGAAGCTTTCTTT
CDR3: CASSSIPGQVKNTEAFF

J: TRBJ2-5
size: -
D: TRBD1
V: TRBV5-1
DNA: TGCGCCAGCCGGACAGGGGGAGAGACCCAGTACTTC
CDR3: CASRTGGETQYF

J: TRBJ1-6
size: -
D: -
V: TRBV7-2
DNA: TGTGCCAGCAGCTTGCCCGAAACACCCCTCCACTTT
CDR3: CASSLPETPLHF

J: TRBJ1-5
size: few
D: -
V: TRBV4-2
DNA: TGTGCCAGCAGCCAAGAATTGGGGGGTAGCAATCAGCCCCAGCATTTT
CDR3: CASSQELGGSNQPQHF

J: TRBJ2-5
size: -
D: -
V: TRBV19
DNA: TGTGCCAGTAGTATAGATAGACAGGCACAGACCCAGTACTTC
CDR3: CASSIDRQAQTQYF

J: TRBJ2-3
size: few
D: TRBD1
V: TRBV11-3
DNA: TGTGCCAGCAGAGGGGGCCCCACAGATACGCAGTATTTT
CDR3: CASRGGPTDTQYF

J: TRBJ1-1
size: -
D: -
V: TRBV20-1
DNA: TGCAGTGCTAGAGGTCGAGGTGACACTGAAGCTTTCTTT
CDR3: CSARGRGDTEAFF

J: TRBJ1-1
size: few
D: TRBD1
V: TRBV7-2
DNA: TGTGCCAGCAGCTGGGGACAGACCATGAACACTGAAGCTTTCTTT
CDR3: CASSWGQTMNTEAFF

J: TRBJ1-4
size: -
D: -
V: TRBV20-1
DNA: TGCAGTGCTTCTCCGGGGGCAGATAATGAAAAACTGTTTTTT
CDR3: CSASPGADNEKLFF

J: TRBJ1-2
size: few
D: -
V: TRBV7-2
DNA: TGTGCCACCTCAGGGATTCTCGGCTATGGCTACACCTTC
CDR3: CATSGILGYGYTF

J: TRBJ1-2
size: few
D: -
V: TRBV10-1
DNA: TGCGCCAGCAGTGAAAGGGGTTCGGCTGGCTACACCTTC
CDR3: CASSERGSAGYTF

J: TRBJ2-5
size: -
D: TRBD2
V: TRBV4-2
DNA: TGTGCCAGCAGCCAAGCCATCGGGGGGGAAGAGACCCAGTACTTC
CDR3: CASSQAIGGEETQYF